This T cell receptor (beta chain) was captured in a study of blood T cell repertoires in COVID-19. Study as a whole: Specimens from acute and convalescent COVID-19 originated in the United States, Italy and Spain. The cDNA or gDNA used as material had been derived from T cells, B-cell-depleted T cells, or PBMCs.

Per the authors' pipeline: Quantification of nucleated cells was approximated via reference gene primer amplification. Libraries were prepared by immunoSEQ multiplex PCR; TCRdb keeps only in-frame clonotypes and omits some of them. The D gene and trimming were derived from the DNA, and the V and J assignments and clone size from that table. The sample holds 150,000 or so clones, around nine tenths seen once. V was shortened by 5 bases and J by 8 bases, with 12 bases between the two germline ends. The CDR3 length is 12 residues. Germline V gene lookup returns CDR1 MDHEN and CDR2 SYDVKM. The receptor comes from a woman aged 70-85 years with COVID-19, enrolled during active disease. Sequenced input: peripheral blood. This chain uses TRBV28 with TRBJ1-1, with no clear D. The CDR3 sequence: CASSPPSGEAFF. The CDR3 coding sequence is TGTGCCAGCAGTCCACCTTCAGGAGAAGCTTTCTTT.